The rows below give T cell receptor beta chains drawn from one sample of a study of beta chain features in type 1 diabetes. Sequenced by immunoSEQ multiplex PCR; TCRdb stores in-frame clones only, minus some. The sample records over 200,000 clones, around 9.9% being singletons. Sequenced input: naive CD4+ T cells from blood. Receptors were obtained from a man in his thirties or forties with type 1 diabetes. Each CDR3 is given with its conserved first and last residue. D genes are given only for firm matches. Expanded clones are given a class, and other clones once, few, many or no size at all.

clone_size: -
v_call: TRBV9
j_call: TRBJ2-3
cdr3_length: 16
d_call: TRBD2
cdr3_nt: TGTGCCAGCAGCATCCGGACTAGCGGGGGCACAGATACGCAGTATTTT
cdr3_aa: CASSIRTSGGTDTQYF

clone_size: -
v_call: TRBV7-2
j_call: TRBJ2-3
cdr3_length: 13
d_call: TRBD2
cdr3_nt: TGTGCCAGCCGTAGCGGGGGGACAGATACGCAGTATTTT
cdr3_aa: CASRSGGTDTQYF

clone_size: -
v_call: TRBV7-8
j_call: TRBJ1-1
cdr3_length: 13
d_call: -
cdr3_nt: TGTGCCAGCAGCTTAGCCTTCCGGACTGAAGCTTTCTTT
cdr3_aa: CASSLAFRTEAFF

clone_size: -
v_call: TRBV19
j_call: TRBJ1-1
cdr3_length: 14
d_call: -
cdr3_nt: TGTGCCAGTAGTATTCGGGGGTCCCCAGCGGAAGCTTTCTTT
cdr3_aa: CASSIRGSPAEAFF

clone_size: -
v_call: TRBV5-4
j_call: TRBJ2-3
cdr3_length: 14
d_call: TRBD1
cdr3_nt: TGTGCCAGCAGCTCGACAGGGTTTACAGATACGCAGTATTTT
cdr3_aa: CASSSTGFTDTQYF

clone_size: few
v_call: TRBV5-1
j_call: TRBJ2-7
cdr3_length: 15
d_call: -
cdr3_nt: TGCGCCAGCAGCTTAGGTGGACAGCTGTCCTACGAGCAGTACTTC
cdr3_aa: CASSLGGQLSYEQYF

clone_size: -
v_call: TRBV5-4
j_call: TRBJ2-1
cdr3_length: 15
d_call: TRBD2
cdr3_nt: TGTGCCAGCAGTCCGGGGGGGATAGCGACCAATGAGCAGTTCTTC
cdr3_aa: CASSPGGIATNEQFF

clone_size: -
v_call: TRBV5-4
j_call: TRBJ1-2
cdr3_length: 17
d_call: TRBD1
cdr3_nt: TGTGCCAGCAGCCAAGATAGTAGGACAGGGGTACAGAGGGGCTACACCTTC
cdr3_aa: CASSQDSRTGVQRGYTF

clone_size: few
v_call: TRBV7-3
j_call: TRBJ1-1
cdr3_length: 13
d_call: -
cdr3_nt: TGTGCCAGCAGCTTCTACAGGAACACTGAAGCTTTCTTT
cdr3_aa: CASSFYRNTEAFF

clone_size: few
v_call: TRBV28
j_call: TRBJ2-1
cdr3_length: 16
d_call: TRBD2
cdr3_nt: TGTGCCAGCAGTTCGGGACTAGCGGGGGGTTACAATGAGCAGTTCTTC
cdr3_aa: CASSSGLAGGYNEQFF

clone_size: few
v_call: TRBV28
j_call: TRBJ2-1
cdr3_length: 17
d_call: TRBD2
cdr3_nt: TGTGCCAGCAGAACCCCCGGACTAGCGGGGCCTTACAATGAGCAGTTCTTC
cdr3_aa: CASRTPGLAGPYNEQFF

clone_size: -
v_call: TRBV5-6
j_call: TRBJ2-3
cdr3_length: 16
d_call: -
cdr3_nt: TGTGCCACCGCAGCTTCAGGCGGGGCCCTTCCAGCTACGCAGTATTTT
cdr3_aa: CATAASGGALPATQYF

clone_size: -
v_call: TRBV5-4
j_call: TRBJ2-7
cdr3_length: 14
d_call: -
cdr3_nt: TGTGCCAGCAGCACGGGAGACAGCTCCTACGAGCAGTACTTC
cdr3_aa: CASSTGDSSYEQYF

clone_size: few
v_call: TRBV7-9
j_call: TRBJ2-7
cdr3_length: 13
d_call: -
cdr3_nt: TGTGCCAGCAGCATCGCGGGGTCCGCCGAGCAGTACTTC
cdr3_aa: CASSIAGSAEQYF

clone_size: -
v_call: TRBV5-1
j_call: TRBJ2-3
cdr3_length: 15
d_call: TRBD2
cdr3_nt: TGCGCCAGCAGCTTCTTAGCGGGGGGAACAGATACGCAGTATTTT
cdr3_aa: CASSFLAGGTDTQYF

clone_size: -
v_call: TRBV11-2
j_call: TRBJ2-7
cdr3_length: 13
d_call: TRBD1
cdr3_nt: TGTGCCAGCAGTGTACAGGGGACGTACGAGCAGTACTTC
cdr3_aa: CASSVQGTYEQYF

clone_size: -
v_call: TRBV7-8
j_call: TRBJ2-7
cdr3_length: 14
d_call: -
cdr3_nt: TGTGCCAGCAGCTTAGAGGGGTCGAGATACGAGCAGTACTTC
cdr3_aa: CASSLEGSRYEQYF

clone_size: few
v_call: TRBV12-5
j_call: TRBJ2-1
cdr3_length: 11
d_call: -
cdr3_nt: TGTGCTGGTAGTAGCTACAATGAGCAGTTCTTC
cdr3_aa: CAGSSYNEQFF

clone_size: few
v_call: TRBV5-4
j_call: TRBJ1-6
cdr3_length: 16
d_call: -
cdr3_nt: TGTGCCAGCAGCCTACAGCACACATTGAGGGATTCACCCCTCCACTTT
cdr3_aa: CASSLQHTLRDSPLHF

clone_size: -
v_call: TRBV5-6
j_call: TRBJ2-3
cdr3_length: 16
d_call: -
cdr3_nt: TGTGCCAGCAGCTTCGTCAACAGCCCTCTCACAGATACGCAGTATTTT
cdr3_aa: CASSFVNSPLTDTQYF

clone_size: few
v_call: TRBV7-9
j_call: TRBJ1-6
cdr3_length: 15
d_call: TRBD1
cdr3_nt: TGTGCCAGCAGCTTAGAAGGAGCAGGGGGATCACCCCTCCACTTT
cdr3_aa: CASSLEGAGGSPLHF

clone_size: -
v_call: TRBV5-4
j_call: TRBJ1-1
cdr3_length: 14
d_call: TRBD1
cdr3_nt: TGTGCCAGCAGCTTTGGACAGGGCTCCACTGAAGCTTTCTTT
cdr3_aa: CASSFGQGSTEAFF

clone_size: -
v_call: TRBV7-6
j_call: TRBJ2-1
cdr3_length: 16
d_call: TRBD2
cdr3_nt: TGTGCCAGCAGCTTCAAGGGACTAGCGGGAAGAAATGAGCAGTTCTTC
cdr3_aa: CASSFKGLAGRNEQFF

clone_size: -
v_call: TRBV7-2
j_call: TRBJ2-2
cdr3_length: 15
d_call: TRBD2
cdr3_nt: TGTGCCAGCAGCTTAGCTAGCGGGGGGACCGGGGAGCTGTTTTTT
cdr3_aa: CASSLASGGTGELFF

clone_size: -
v_call: TRBV2
j_call: TRBJ1-4
cdr3_length: 12
d_call: -
cdr3_nt: TGTGCCAGCAGTGAAGGGGCAGGCGAAGGTTTTTTT
cdr3_aa: CASSEGAGEGFF

clone_size: few
v_call: TRBV2
j_call: TRBJ2-5
cdr3_length: 11
d_call: -
cdr3_nt: TGTGCCAGCAGCCGCGAAGAGACCCAGTACTTC
cdr3_aa: CASSREETQYF

clone_size: few
v_call: TRBV2
j_call: TRBJ2-1
cdr3_length: 14
d_call: -
cdr3_nt: TGTGCCAGCAGTGAACAAGGGAGCTTCAATGAGCAGTTCTTC
cdr3_aa: CASSEQGSFNEQFF

clone_size: -
v_call: TRBV5-6
j_call: TRBJ2-7
cdr3_length: 15
d_call: TRBD2
cdr3_nt: TGTGCCAGCAGCTTGCTAGCGGGGGGGCCCTACGAGCAGTACTTC
cdr3_aa: CASSLLAGGPYEQYF

clone_size: -
v_call: TRBV5-1
j_call: TRBJ2-5
cdr3_length: 15
d_call: -
cdr3_nt: TGCGCCAGCAGTCCAACGGGTCAAGACCAAGAGACCCAGTACTTC
cdr3_aa: CASSPTGQDQETQYF

clone_size: -
v_call: TRBV28
j_call: TRBJ1-6
cdr3_length: 17
d_call: TRBD1
cdr3_nt: TGTGCCAGCAGTCACACCGGGACAGGGGGCTATAATTCACCCCTCCACTTT
cdr3_aa: CASSHTGTGGYNSPLHF

clone_size: -
v_call: TRBV5-1
j_call: TRBJ1-5
cdr3_length: 14
d_call: TRBD1
cdr3_nt: TGCGCCAGCAGCTCTACAGGGGGCGGCCAGCCCCAGCATTTT
cdr3_aa: CASSSTGGGQPQHF

clone_size: -
v_call: TRBV7-3
j_call: TRBJ1-1
cdr3_length: 17
d_call: -
cdr3_nt: TGTGCCAGCAGCTTCGACTTGCTCAGGGTGAAGAACACTGAAGCTTTCTTT
cdr3_aa: CASSFDLLRVKNTEAFF

clone_size: -
v_call: TRBV10-3
j_call: TRBJ1-5
cdr3_length: 12
d_call: TRBD1
cdr3_nt: TGTGCCACCCAGGGGGCTGGGCAGCCCCAGCATTTT
cdr3_aa: CATQGAGQPQHF

clone_size: -
v_call: TRBV18
j_call: TRBJ1-2
cdr3_length: 13
d_call: -
cdr3_nt: TGTGCCAGCTCATGGGACTTATCCTATGGCTACACCTTC
cdr3_aa: CASSWDLSYGYTF

clone_size: -
v_call: TRBV29-1
j_call: TRBJ2-3
cdr3_length: 13
d_call: -
cdr3_nt: TGCAGCGTTGAGGGCCAGTTCACAGATACGCAGTATTTT
cdr3_aa: CSVEGQFTDTQYF

clone_size: -
v_call: TRBV7-9
j_call: TRBJ2-7
cdr3_length: 14
d_call: -
cdr3_nt: TGTGCCAGCAGCCAAACTCAAAACTCCTACGAGCAGTACTTC
cdr3_aa: CASSQTQNSYEQYF

clone_size: -
v_call: TRBV5-1
j_call: TRBJ2-2
cdr3_length: 18
d_call: TRBD1
cdr3_nt: TGCGCCAGCAGCTTGCCCCAGGGGGCAGGGAGTGCGTCCGGGGAGCTGTTTTTT
cdr3_aa: CASSLPQGAGSASGELFF

clone_size: -
v_call: TRBV28
j_call: TRBJ1-2
cdr3_length: 14
d_call: TRBD1
cdr3_nt: TGTGCCAGCAGTTCGACAGGGGGGAACTATGGCTACACCTTC
cdr3_aa: CASSSTGGNYGYTF

clone_size: few
v_call: TRBV7-9
j_call: TRBJ2-3
cdr3_length: 15
d_call: TRBD1
cdr3_nt: TGTGCCAGCAGCTTAGCGGGACAGGGGGCAGATACGCAGTATTTT
cdr3_aa: CASSLAGQGADTQYF

clone_size: few
v_call: TRBV19
j_call: TRBJ1-6
cdr3_length: 15
d_call: -
cdr3_nt: TGTGCCAGTAGCCCTGGTGGGGGGGGACTATCACCCCTCCACTTT
cdr3_aa: CASSPGGGGLSPLHF

clone_size: -
v_call: TRBV15
j_call: TRBJ1-2
cdr3_length: 16
d_call: TRBD1
cdr3_nt: TGTGCCACCAGCTTCGGAGGGACAGGATCTAACTATGGCTACACCTTC
cdr3_aa: CATSFGGTGSNYGYTF

clone_size: -
v_call: TRBV7-2
j_call: TRBJ2-1
cdr3_length: 16
d_call: TRBD1
cdr3_nt: TGTGCCAGCAGCCATGCAGGGACAGGGGGCTTGGATGAGCAGTTCTTC
cdr3_aa: CASSHAGTGGLDEQFF

clone_size: few
v_call: TRBV25-1
j_call: TRBJ2-7
cdr3_length: 15
d_call: TRBD2
cdr3_nt: TGTGCCAGCAGTGAGCTAGGCGGGGGATACTACGAGCAGTACTTC
cdr3_aa: CASSELGGGYYEQYF

clone_size: few
v_call: TRBV9
j_call: TRBJ2-3
cdr3_length: 17
d_call: TRBD2
cdr3_nt: TGTGCCAGCAGCACCGGGGCGGGGGGGATCAACACAGATACGCAGTATTTT
cdr3_aa: CASSTGAGGINTDTQYF

clone_size: few
v_call: TRBV7-2
j_call: TRBJ1-5
cdr3_length: 15
d_call: TRBD1
cdr3_nt: TGTGCCAGCAGCTCGCAGACAGGGAGCAATCAGCCCCAGCATTTT
cdr3_aa: CASSSQTGSNQPQHF

clone_size: -
v_call: TRBV11-1
j_call: TRBJ1-6
cdr3_length: 15
d_call: -
cdr3_nt: TGTGCCAGCAGCGTGTCCGGGACATCTAATTCACCCCTCCACTTT
cdr3_aa: CASSVSGTSNSPLHF